This T cell receptor (beta chain) came from a study of blood T cell repertoires in COVID-19. Study background: There were acute and convalescent COVID-19 samples, and they came from the United States, Italy and Spain.

Clones were sequenced by immunoSEQ multiplex PCR, and TCRdb holds only the in-frame ones, with some missing. The repertoire has a few hundred thousand clones, 65% to 85% of them found once; the top ten carry less than 20%. Trimming at V came to 1 base and at J to 4 bases, leaving 10 bases not matched to a gene. CDR3 size: 19 residues. CDR1 LGHNA and CDR2 YSLEER come from the germline V gene. The J gene is TRBJ2-1, the V gene TRBV4-3, with TRBD2 identical over 13 bases. The clonotype originates from a person between 65 and 79 years old with COVID-19, enrolled during active disease. Material: peripheral blood. The CDR3 bases are TGCGCCAGCAGCCAAGGAAGACTGGGACTAGCGGGACTATACAATGAGCAGTTCTTC. It is translated as CASSQGRLGLAGLYNEQFF.